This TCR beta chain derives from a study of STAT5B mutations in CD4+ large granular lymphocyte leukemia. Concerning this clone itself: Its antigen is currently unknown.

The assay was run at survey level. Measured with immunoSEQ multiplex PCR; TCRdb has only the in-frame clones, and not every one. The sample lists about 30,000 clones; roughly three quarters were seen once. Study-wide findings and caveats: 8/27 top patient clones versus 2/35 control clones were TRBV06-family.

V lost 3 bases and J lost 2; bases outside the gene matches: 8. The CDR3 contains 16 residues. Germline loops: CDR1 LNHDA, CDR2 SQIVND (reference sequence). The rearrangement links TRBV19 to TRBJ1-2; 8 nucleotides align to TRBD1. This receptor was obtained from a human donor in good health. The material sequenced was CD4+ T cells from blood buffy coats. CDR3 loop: CASSMGRQGRNYGYTF. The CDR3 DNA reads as TGTGCCAGTAGTATGGGCAGACAGGGGAGGAACTATGGCTACACCTTC.